These 23 T cell receptor beta chains came from one sample sequenced in a study of blood T cell repertoires in COVID-19. Sequencing used immunoSEQ multiplex PCR; TCRdb keeps in-frame clones, though not all of them. The data contain about 18,000 clones, about four fifths of them seen just once; the ten biggest clones take up roughly 11%. Material: peripheral blood. These receptors all stem from a man aged 80 or over with acute or convalescent COVID-19.

The chain recombines TRBV19 with TRBJ1-1; D gene unclear. Trimming took 3 bases from V and 6 from J, leaving 8 bases between them. Germline V gene sequence: CDR1 LNHDA, CDR2 SQIVND (reference sequence). The CDR3 totals 12 residues. The CDR3 nucleotides are TGTGCCAGTAGTATTCCGAGCCCTGAAGCTTTCTTT. Protein sequence: CASSIPSPEAFF.

The chain is built from TRBV6-5 and TRBJ1-4; no clear D gene. Per germline, CDR1 MNHEY and CDR2 SVGAGI. The ends were cut back, 6 bases at V and 0 bases at J, with 8 bases in the middle. The CDR3 has 14 residues. CDR3 sequence reads: CASRIVATNEKLFF. For the CDR3, the DNA is TGTGCCAGCAGAATAGTTGCAACTAATGAAAAACTGTTTTTT.

V gene TRBV29-1 combines with J gene TRBJ2-7; TRBD1 agrees at 7 bases. Germline lookup yields CDR1 SQVTM and CDR2 ANQGSEA. This CDR3 is 14 amino acids long. Losses at the gene ends were 4 bases for V and 2 bases for J; bases not matched to a gene: 8. CDR3 bases: TGCAGCGTTGCCCGACAGGGCAGCACCTACGAGCAGTACTTC. Encoded protein: CSVARQGSTYEQYF.

The chain is built from TRBV7-2 and TRBJ2-3, with 8 bases aligning to TRBD2. V gave up 2 bases and J gave up 0 bases; unmatched junction bases: 4. In germline, CDR1 is SGHTA, CDR2 FQGNSA. This CDR3 has 16 amino acids. CDR3 sequence (DNA): TGTGCCAGCAGCTTAACTAGCGGTACTAGCACAGATACGCAGTATTTT. Its protein is CASSLTSGTSTDTQYF.

CDR3 sequence (DNA): TGTGCCAGCAGCCAAGAGCGGCGGGGGAATGAAAAACTGTTTTTT. This codes for CASSQERRGNEKLFF. The rearrangement links TRBV4-2 to TRBJ1-4, with D perhaps matching TRBD1 (5 bases). Germline CDR1 reads LGHNA; CDR2 reads YNFKEQ. The CDR3 runs to 15 residues. Trimming cost V 0 bases and J 5 bases, with 10 bases left between them.

The genes are TRBV19 and TRBJ2-6; maybe TRBD1 (7 bases). The V gene's germline CDR1 is LNHDA and CDR2 SQIVND (reference sequence). CDR3 length equals 18 residues. Trimming left V 4 bases short and J 0 bases short, with 16 bases between. The CDR3 protein is CASSTERQGLSGANVLTF. CDR3 DNA sequence: TGTGCCAGTAGTACCGAGAGACAGGGACTCTCTGGGGCCAACGTCCTGACTTTC.

The rearrangement joins TRBV6-5 to TRBJ1-6; unclear D gene. The CDR3 totals 14 residues. The germline gives CDR1 MNHEY, CDR2 SVGAGI. Trimming removed 2 bases at V and 8 bases at J, with 10 bases between. The CDR3 loop is CASSYGSGDSPLHF. Written as DNA, the CDR3 is TGTGCCAGCAGTTACGGTTCGGGTGATTCACCCCTCCACTTT.

The chain combines TRBV6-5 with TRBJ2-3, with a tentative D call TRBD2 (5 bases). This CDR3 region has 15 residues. V dropped 0 bases and J dropped 2 bases, with 9 bases sitting between them. Germline V gene lookup returns CDR1 MNHEY and CDR2 SVGAGI. CDR3 residues: CASSYSFGDTDTQYF. CDR3 bases: TGTGCCAGCAGTTACTCGTTCGGGGACACAGATACGCAGTATTTT.

Only one count was recorded for this clone. The chain combines TRBV9 with TRBJ1-3, with D tentatively TRBD1 (6 bases). Between the trimmed V and J ends, which lost 0 bases and 4 bases, there was a span of 14 bases. Germline V gene lookup returns CDR1 SGDLS and CDR2 YYNGEE. This CDR3 contains 16 residues. CDR3 amino acids: CASSVGSGQSGNTIYF. CDR3 nucleotide sequence: TGTGCCAGCAGCGTAGGTTCCGGACAGTCCGGAAACACCATATATTTT.

The chain employs TRBV27 and TRBJ1-2, with D maybe TRBD1 (5 bases). Germline values: CDR1 MNHEY, CDR2 SMNVEV (reference sequence). V lost 2 bases and J lost 7, with 14 bases in between. The CDR3 spans 14 residues. The CDR3: CASSLGGTAAGYTF. The CDR3, as DNA: TGTGCCAGCAGTTTAGGGGGGACGGCCGCTGGCTACACCTTC.

This chain links TRBV3-1 (or the pseudogene TRBV3-2) with TRBJ1-5, with D possibly matching TRBD1 (5 bases). Trimming shortened V by 3 bases and J by 5 bases, and 14 bases separated the two germline ends. Germline-derived CDR1 and CDR2 are LGHDT and YNNKEL (reference sequence). The CDR3 contains 15 residues. The CDR3 sequence: CASSHSSGADQPQHF. The CDR3, as DNA: TGTGCCAGCAGCCATTCTTCTGGGGCCGATCAGCCCCAGCATTTT.

The chain recombines TRBV19 with TRBJ1-5, with TRBD1 matching 9 bases. The CDR3 sequence is 13 residues long. Germline V CDR1 and CDR2: LNHDA, SQIVND (reference sequence). V dropped 9 bases and J dropped 6; count of bases not matched to a gene: 6. The CDR3 here is CASQGQGGQPQHF. CDR3 in DNA: TGTGCCAGCCAGGGACAGGGAGGTCAGCCCCAGCATTTT.

This clone showed up just once. The chain links TRBV3-1 (or the pseudogene TRBV3-2) to TRBJ2-7; 8 bases agree with TRBD1. In germline, CDR1 is LGHDT, CDR2 YNNKEL (reference sequence). V was pared by 3 bases and J by 7 bases, with 8 bases of the junction left unmatched. The CDR3 spans 14 residues. The CDR3 region has the DNA TGTGCCAGCAGCCACGGGGACAGGTCGGGGGAGCAGTACTTC. Its translation is CASSHGDRSGEQYF.

This clone came up once. The V and J genes are TRBV27 and TRBJ1-2, with 11 bases matching TRBD1. V shed 10 bases, J shed 5 bases, and the junction held 9 bases outside the gene matches. The CDR3 extends over 14 amino acids. The germline gives CDR1 MNHEY, CDR2 SMNVEV (reference sequence). CDR3 DNA: TGTGCCACCGCCCCCCGGGACAGGGGGTATGGCTACACCTTC. This encodes CATAPRDRGYGYTF.

The chain has TRBV7-9 and TRBJ1-5; weak D call: TRBD1 (5 bases). CDR3 length: 17 residues. The germline V gene encodes CDR1 SEHNR and CDR2 FQNEAQ (reference sequence). V lost 1 base to trimming and J lost 7 bases, with 20 bases between them. The CDR3 reads CASSLDGQRSLGQPQHF. The CDR3 region has the DNA TGTGCCAGCAGCTTAGACGGACAACGCTCCCTCGGACAGCCCCAGCATTTT.

The chain employs TRBV7-2 and TRBJ2-7; D is uncertain. The germline gives CDR1 SGHTA, CDR2 FQGNSA. CDR3 length: 14 residues. Deletions cut 2 bases from V and 7 bases from J, with 15 bases between. CDR3 residues: CASSLNYGRDEQYF. The DNA for the CDR3 is TGTGCCAGCAGCTTAAATTATGGGCGCGATGAGCAGTACTTC.

J is TRBJ1-4 and V is TRBV7-9; D remains ambiguous. Germline lookup yields CDR1 SEHNR and CDR2 FQNEAQ (reference sequence). The CDR3 has 14 residues. Trimming cost V 2 bases and J 5 bases, with 9 bases left between them. CDR3 nucleotides: TGTGCCAGCAGCTTATGGAGTGACAATGAAAAACTGTTTTTT. It yields the protein CASSLWSDNEKLFF.

DNA of the CDR3: TGTGCCAGCAGCCAATACCTCCCGGGACAGGGGGGCGATGGCTACACCTTC. It encodes CASSQYLPGQGGDGYTF. J is TRBJ1-2 and V is TRBV3-1 (or the pseudogene TRBV3-2); 11 positions match TRBD1. The CDR3 is 17 amino acids. Per germline, CDR1 LGHDT and CDR2 YNNKEL (reference sequence). V shed 2 bases and J 6 bases; nucleotides not matched to a gene: 11.

In its sample, this clone was seen once. This rearrangement joins TRBV2 to TRBJ1-6; possible D gene TRBD1, 5 bases. Trimming stripped 8 bases from V and 6 bases from J, with 14 bases between. This CDR3 comprises 14 residues. Germline-derived CDR1 and CDR2 are SNHLY and FYNNEI. CDR3 sequence (DNA): TGTGCCAGCCCGGGGGGACGGATTAATTCACCCCTCCACTTT. Amino acids: CASPGGRINSPLHF.

This clone has only a few counts. V is TRBV5-6 and J is TRBJ2-5; TRBD2 agrees at 8 bases. The ends lost 4 bases at V and 1 base at J; junction bases unmatched: 6. This CDR3 comprises 15 residues. Germline loops: CDR1 SGHDT, CDR2 YYEEEE. CDR3 in amino acids: CASSRPGGFQETQYF. CDR3 DNA: TGTGCCAGCAGCCGCCCGGGAGGGTTCCAAGAGACCCAGTACTTC.

The rearrangement joins TRBV14 to TRBJ1-2, with D uncertain. CDR3 length: 16 amino acids. Germline V gives CDR1 SGHDN, CDR2 FVKESK. V was pared by 1 base and J by 2 bases, with 14 bases between. The CDR3 DNA reads as TGTGCCAGCAGCCAAGGGCACAGCTTCATCAACTATGGCTACACCTTC. It translates to CASSQGHSFINYGYTF.

This sequence joins TRBV2 and TRBJ2-7; D possibly corresponds to TRBD1 (6 bases). The CDR3 runs to 15 residues. V was trimmed by 6 bases and J by 0 bases, leaving 15 bases between them. CDR1 SNHLY and CDR2 FYNNEI come from the germline V gene. CDR3 sequence: CASRTQGPSSYEQYF. The DNA for the CDR3 is TGTGCCAGCAGAACACAGGGACCGAGCTCCTACGAGCAGTACTTC.

The chain uses TRBV20-1 and TRBJ1-4, with D maybe TRBD1 (5 bases). The germline V gene has CDR1 DFQATT and CDR2 SNEGSKA (reference sequence). CDR3 size: 12 residues. The V end lost 3 bases, the J end lost 11 bases, and 13 bases lay between the germline ends. CDR3 region: CSASEGAGKLFF. DNA for the CDR3: TGCAGTGCTAGTGAAGGGGCCGGGAAACTGTTTTTT.